The TCR beta chain under discussion was sequenced for a study of OX40 agonist ivuxolimab in advanced cancers. For the study at large: All patients had ivuxolimab intravenously every 2 weeks at 0.01 to 10 mg/kg. The study reported partial responses in three patients: one hepatocellular carcinoma, two cutaneous melanoma. Study-wide results and limits: Circulating CD4+ and CD8+ T cells showed clonal expansion by week 6 at 0.1 to 3.0 mg/kg. Averaging showed that CD8+ T cells had more expanded clones than CD4+ did.

This clone was detected ten times or more. The antigen remains undetermined. The repertoire was sequenced with immunoSEQ multiplex PCR; TCRdb's copy has only in-frame clones and lacks some. The sample has tens of thousands of clones, around 67% seen once. The length of the CDR3 is 15 residues. Losses at the gene ends were 5 bases for V and 3 bases for J; bases not matched to a gene: 5. Germline CDR1 and CDR2: SEHNR and FQNEAQ (reference sequence). The chain has TRBV7-9 and TRBJ1-5, with TRBD1 matching over 9 bases. This sequence was found in an adult with an advanced solid tumor such as melanoma, head and neck, liver or kidney cancer. The sample consisted of CD4+ or CD8+ T cells sorted from blood, taken in a trial of the OX40 agonist ivuxolimab. Here the CDR3 reads CASSRTGGPNQPQHF. In nucleotides, the CDR3 is TGTGCCAGCAGCCGCACAGGGGGCCCCAATCAGCCCCAGCATTTT.